A single sample gave rise to the 19 T cell receptor beta chains below, sequenced in a study of T-cell reconstitution after alpha-beta-depleted transplantation in children. Unique molecular identifiers were used to barcode this TCRbeta library. TCRdb re-called the PCR reads with MiXCR, one entry per CDR3 protein. The repertoire holds some 390,000 distinct CDR3 sequences, with roughly 20% as singletons. The sequencing here drew on PBMCs from the stem cell graft donor, taken from the stem cell graft. Receptors originate from a human donor who donated a stem cell graft to a child with acute myeloid leukemia.

In this sample, this clonotype turned up many times. The chain has TRBV29-1 and TRBJ2-1; D not resolved. The V end lost 0 bases, the J end lost 6 bases, and 3 bases lay between the germline ends. The CDR3 sequence is 11 residues long. In germline, CDR1 is SQVTM, CDR2 ANQGSEA. The CDR3 spells CSVEEGNEQFF. The CDR3 DNA reads as TGCAGCGTTGAAGAGGGCAATGAGCAGTTCTTC.

This clonotype was found many times. The rearrangement links TRBV20-1 to TRBJ2-5, with 11 bases aligning to TRBD2. CDR1 DFQATT and CDR2 SNEGSKA come from the germline V gene (reference sequence). The length of the CDR3 is 17 residues. Trimming at V came to 1 base and at J to 1 base, leaving 8 bases not matched to a gene. The chain's CDR3 is CSARAGTSGLRQETQYF. CDR3 coding DNA: TGCAGTGCTAGAGCAGGGACTAGCGGACTGCGCCAAGAGACCCAGTACTTC.

The rearrangement uses TRBV27 and TRBJ1-4, with D perhaps matching TRBD1 (6 bases). The V and J ends lost 2 bases and 5 bases respectively, with 15 bases between them. Germline-derived CDR1 and CDR2 are MNHEY and SMNVEV (reference sequence). This CDR3 is 16 amino acids long. The DNA of the CDR3 is TGTGCCAGCAGTTTAAAGGGGCAGGGGTTAAATGAAAAACTGTTTTTT. Amino acid sequence: CASSLKGQGLNEKLFF. Using reference TRBV27 and TRBJ1-4 for the parts outside the CDR3, the full variable domain is EAQVTQNPRYLITVTGKKLTVTCSQNMNHEYMSWYRQDPGLGLRQIYYSMNVEVTDKGDVPEGYKVSRKEKRNFPLILESPSPNQTSLYFCASSLKGQGLNEKLFFGSGTQLSVL.

This clonotype was counted at least ten times. This rearrangement joins TRBV20-1 to TRBJ2-1, with TRBD1 as a possible D gene (6 bases). CDR3 size: 14 residues. Germline CDR1 DFQATT, CDR2 SNEGSKA (reference sequence). V was cut by 0 bases and J by 1 base, with 7 bases left in between. The CDR3, as DNA: TGCAGTGCTAGAGAACAGGGATCCTACAATGAGCAGTTCTTC. It specifies CSAREQGSYNEQFF.

Worth noting for this clonotype: Compared with germline, one end of the junction differs, possibly owing to a read error. The chain uses TRBV7-3 and TRBJ2-7, with D perhaps given as TRBD1 or TRBD2 (6 bases each). The CDR3 runs to 13 residues. CDR1 is SGHTA, CDR2 FQGTGA, per germline. The CDR3 reads CASSSDVGGERYF. CDR3 nucleotides: TGTGCCAGCAGCTCGGACGTGGGGGGCGAGCGGTACTTC.

V is TRBV27 and J is TRBJ2-7; tentative D call: TRBD2 (6 bases). CDR1 MNHEY and CDR2 SMNVEV come from the germline V gene (reference sequence). The CDR3 consists of 14 residues. V lost 5 bases and J 2 bases, leaving 13 bases between the germline ends. Here the CDR3 reads CASSPGRGTYEQYF. DNA for the CDR3: TGTGCCAGCAGTCCCGGCCGGGGGACCTACGAGCAGTACTTC.

This clonotype showed up just a few times. The chain couples TRBV4-1 to TRBJ2-7; the D gene is possibly TRBD1 (6 bases). CDR3 size: 14 residues. The germline CDR1 and CDR2 sequences are MGHRA and YSYEKL. V gave up 5 bases and J gave up 1 base, with 12 bases separating them. CDR3 sequence: CASSFYRESYEQYF. The CDR3 nucleotides read TGCGCCAGCAGCTTCTACAGGGAGTCCTACGAGCAGTACTTC.

The CDR3 bases are TGTGCCAGCAGTTTATCGGGGGGGCCGGGGAATGAGCAGTTCTTC. Protein: CASSLSGGPGNEQFF. This sequence joins TRBV27 and TRBJ2-1; the D gene is possibly TRBD2 (7 bases). The germline V gene encodes CDR1 MNHEY and CDR2 SMNVEV (reference sequence). CDR3 length equals 15 residues. The V end was cut by 0 bases, the J end by 7 bases, with 13 bases between.

V and J are TRBV15 and TRBJ2-7; D is tentatively TRBD1 or TRBD2 (5 bases each). The CDR3 consists of 14 residues. Trimming cost V 3 bases and J 0 bases, with 9 bases left between them. The germline gives CDR1 LNHNV, CDR2 YYDKDF (reference sequence). The CDR3 nucleotides read TGTGCCACCAGCAGGCCCGGGACCTCCTACGAGCAGTACTTC. Protein product: CATSRPGTSYEQYF.

This clonotype was observed many times. V gene TRBV6-1 combines with J gene TRBJ2-7, with TRBD2 matching over 8 bases. The CDR3 is made up of 15 amino acids. With V trimmed by 5 bases and J by 0 bases, 6 bases remained unmatched. The germline V gene has CDR1 MNHNS and CDR2 SASEGT. For the CDR3, the DNA is TGTGCCAGCAGTATCCTAGCGGGTAGCTCCTACGAGCAGTACTTC. This codes for CASSILAGSSYEQYF.

CDR3 loop: CASSQDLADTDTQYF. CDR3 DNA: TGCGCCAGCAGCCAAGATCTTGCGGATACGGATACGCAGTATTTT. The chain has TRBV4-3 and TRBJ2-3; D unresolved. The CDR3 is made up of 15 amino acids. V lost 0 bases and J 6 bases, leaving 13 bases between the germline ends. Per the germline V gene, CDR1 is LGHNA and CDR2 is YSLEER.

This clonotype occurred a few times. The V call is TRBV28, the J call TRBJ2-1; 8 positions agree with TRBD2. V gave up 2 bases and J gave up 10 bases; unmatched junction bases: 13. The CDR3 length is 16 residues. Germline CDR1 reads MDHEN; CDR2 reads SYDVKM. DNA of the CDR3: TGTGCCAGCAGTTTAAGCGGGAGTTATATCGTGGGGGAGCAGTTCTTC. Translated, it gives CASSLSGSYIVGEQFF.

The gene calls are TRBV12-3 or TRBV12-4 and TRBJ1-1; TRBD1 is a possible D gene (6 bases). V lost 2 bases and J 6 bases, leaving 19 bases between the germline ends. The CDR3 contains 16 residues. The CDR3 region has the DNA TGTGCCAGCAGTTTATGGGGGCCAGGGAGGAGGGCTGAAGCTTTCTTT. Amino acids: CASSLWGPGRRAEAFF.

This clonotype was recorded many times. The chain joins TRBV29-1 to TRBJ2-2; TRBD2 matches 11 bases. The V gene end was trimmed by 5 bases and the J gene end by 3 bases; junction bases not matched to a gene: 8. CDR3 length: 16 amino acids. Looked up from germline, CDR1 is SQVTM and CDR2 is ANQGSEA. The CDR3 protein is CSVLLAGGHYTGELFF. The CDR3 DNA reads TGCAGCGTTCTTCTAGCGGGAGGCCATTACACCGGGGAGCTGTTTTTT.

The chain employs TRBV4-3 and TRBJ2-5, with TRBD1 matching over 11 bases. The V gene's germline CDR1 is LGHNA and CDR2 YSLEER. The CDR3 runs 15 residues. J was trimmed by 5 bases and V by 2 bases; bases with no gene match: 4. This chain's CDR3 is CASSQRDRGGETQYF. The CDR3 nucleotides read TGCGCCAGCAGCCAAAGGGACAGGGGGGGTGAGACCCAGTACTTC.

This clonotype occurred a few times. This rearrangement joins TRBV9 to TRBJ2-3; D not certain. The CDR3 has 15 residues. The V gene's germline CDR1 is SGDLS and CDR2 YYNGEE. V lost 0 bases and J 5 bases, leaving 13 bases between the germline ends. The CDR3 coding sequence is TGTGCCAGCAGCGTAGGTGCCAAAGCCGGAGATACGCAGTATTTT. This gives the protein CASSVGAKAGDTQYF.

The V and J genes are TRBV7-9 and TRBJ1-5, with D uncertain. This CDR3 comprises 13 residues. V was trimmed by 5 bases and J by 4 bases, leaving 9 bases between them. Germline V gene sequence: CDR1 SEHNR, CDR2 FQNEAQ (reference sequence). The DNA for the CDR3 is TGTGCCAGCAGCCCTACGCGTAATCAGCCCCAGCATTTT. Translating it yields CASSPTRNQPQHF.

The V call is TRBV11-2, the J call TRBJ2-7, with 7 nucleotides matching TRBD2. CDR1 and CDR2 from the germline V gene are SGHAT and FQNNGV. Trimming took 0 bases from V and 2 from J; bases not matched to a gene: 13. The CDR3 totals 18 residues. The CDR3 is CASSLDPPYSGMAYEQYF. The CDR3, as DNA: TGTGCCAGCAGCTTAGATCCCCCTTACAGCGGGATGGCCTACGAGCAGTACTTC. Drawing the rest from reference TRBV11-2 and TRBJ2-7, the complete variable domain is EAGVAQSPRYKIIEKRQSVAFWCNPISGHATLYWYQQILGQGPKLLIQFQNNGVVDDSQLPKDRFSAERLKGVDSTLKIQPAKLEDSAVYLCASSLDPPYSGMAYEQYFGPGTRLTVT.

This clonotype was counted a few times. The V and J genes are TRBV28 and TRBJ2-3, with 10 bases fitting TRBD2. The V segment lost 5 bases and the J segment 9 bases; nucleotides outside the gene matches: 8. Germline-derived CDR1 and CDR2 are MDHEN and SYDVKM. The CDR3 totals 14 residues. CDR3 protein: CASSPSSGSETQYF. Written as DNA, the CDR3 is TGTGCCAGCAGTCCGTCTAGCGGGAGTGAGACGCAGTATTTT.